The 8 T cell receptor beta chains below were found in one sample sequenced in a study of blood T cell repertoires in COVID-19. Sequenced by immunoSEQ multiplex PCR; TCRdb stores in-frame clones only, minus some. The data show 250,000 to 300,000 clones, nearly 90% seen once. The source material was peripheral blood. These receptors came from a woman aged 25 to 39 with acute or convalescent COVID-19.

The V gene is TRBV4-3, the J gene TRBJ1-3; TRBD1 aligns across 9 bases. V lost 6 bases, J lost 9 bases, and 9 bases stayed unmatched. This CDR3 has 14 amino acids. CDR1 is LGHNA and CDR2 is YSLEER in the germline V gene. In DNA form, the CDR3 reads TGCGCCAGCAGTCCGGGACAGGGCATTGCCACCATATATTTT. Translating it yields CASSPGQGIATIYF.

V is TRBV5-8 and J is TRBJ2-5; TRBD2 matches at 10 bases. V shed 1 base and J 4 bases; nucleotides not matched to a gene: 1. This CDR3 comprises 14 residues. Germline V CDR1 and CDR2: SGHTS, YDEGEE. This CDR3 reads CASSLLAGGETQYF. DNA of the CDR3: TGTGCCAGCAGCTTGTTAGCGGGGGGAGAGACCCAGTACTTC.

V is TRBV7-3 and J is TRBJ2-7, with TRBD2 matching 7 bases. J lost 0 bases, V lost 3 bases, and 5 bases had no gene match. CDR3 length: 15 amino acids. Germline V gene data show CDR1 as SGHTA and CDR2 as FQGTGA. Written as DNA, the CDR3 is TGTGCCAGCAGCTTCGGGGGAGGGAGCTCCTACGAGCAGTACTTC. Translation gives CASSFGGGSSYEQYF.

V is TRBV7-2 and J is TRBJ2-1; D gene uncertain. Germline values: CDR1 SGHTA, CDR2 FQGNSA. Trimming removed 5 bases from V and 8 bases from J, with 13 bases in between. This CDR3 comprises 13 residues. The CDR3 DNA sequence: TGTGCCAGCAGCAGAGAGGCCGCCCATGAGCAGTTCTTC. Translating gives CASSREAAHEQFF. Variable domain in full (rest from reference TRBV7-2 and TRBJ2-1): GAGVSQSPSNKVTEKGKDVELRCDPISGHTALYWYRQSLGQGLEFLIYFQGNSAPDKSGLPSDRFSAERTGGSVSTLTIQRTQQEDSAVYLCASSREAAHEQFFGPGTRLTVL.

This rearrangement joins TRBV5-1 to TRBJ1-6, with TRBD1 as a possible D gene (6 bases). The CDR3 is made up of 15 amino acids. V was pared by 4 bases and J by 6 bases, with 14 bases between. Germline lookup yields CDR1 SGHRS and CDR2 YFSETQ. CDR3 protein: CASSATGPPNSPLHF. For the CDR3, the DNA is TGCGCCAGCAGCGCTACAGGGCCGCCTAATTCACCCCTCCACTTT.

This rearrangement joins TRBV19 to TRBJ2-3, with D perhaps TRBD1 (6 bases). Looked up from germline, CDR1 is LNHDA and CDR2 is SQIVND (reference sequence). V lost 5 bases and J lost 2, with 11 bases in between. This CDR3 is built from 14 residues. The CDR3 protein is CASSLQGATDTQYF. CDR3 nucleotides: TGTGCCAGTAGTTTACAGGGAGCCACAGATACGCAGTATTTT.

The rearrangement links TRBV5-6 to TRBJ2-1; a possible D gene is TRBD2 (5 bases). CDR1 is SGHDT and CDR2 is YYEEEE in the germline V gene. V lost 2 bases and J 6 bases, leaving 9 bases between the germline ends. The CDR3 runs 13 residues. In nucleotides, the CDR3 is TGTGCCAGCAGCTTTCGAGAGGGCAATGAGCAGTTCTTC. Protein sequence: CASSFREGNEQFF.

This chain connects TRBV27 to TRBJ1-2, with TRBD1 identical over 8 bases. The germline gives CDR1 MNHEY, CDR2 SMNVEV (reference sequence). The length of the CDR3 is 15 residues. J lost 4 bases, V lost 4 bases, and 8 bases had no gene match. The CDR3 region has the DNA TGTGCCAGCAGTTCGTTCATCGACAGGGGCTATGGCTACACCTTC. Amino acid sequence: CASSSFIDRGYGYTF.